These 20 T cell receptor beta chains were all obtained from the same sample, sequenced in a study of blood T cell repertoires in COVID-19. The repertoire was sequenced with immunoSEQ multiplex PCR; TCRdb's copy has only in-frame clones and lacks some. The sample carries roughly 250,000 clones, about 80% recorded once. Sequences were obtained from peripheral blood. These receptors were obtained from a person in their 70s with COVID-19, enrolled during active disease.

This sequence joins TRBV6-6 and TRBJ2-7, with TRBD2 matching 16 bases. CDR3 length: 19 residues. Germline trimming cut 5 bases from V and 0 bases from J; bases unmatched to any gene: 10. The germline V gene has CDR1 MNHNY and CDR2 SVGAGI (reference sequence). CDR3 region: CASSRQGLAGGAGSYEQYF. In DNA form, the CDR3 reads TGTGCCAGCAGTCGCCAGGGACTAGCGGGAGGGGCGGGCTCCTACGAGCAGTACTTC.

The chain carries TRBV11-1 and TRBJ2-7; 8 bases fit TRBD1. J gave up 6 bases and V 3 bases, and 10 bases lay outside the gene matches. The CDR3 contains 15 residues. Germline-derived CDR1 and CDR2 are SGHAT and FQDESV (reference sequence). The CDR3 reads CASSFPRTGSPEQYF. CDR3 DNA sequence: TGTGCCAGCAGCTTCCCCCGGACAGGGTCCCCCGAGCAGTACTTC. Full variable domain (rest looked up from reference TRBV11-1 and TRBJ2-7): EAEVAQSPRYKITEKSQAVAFWCDPISGHATLYWYRQILGQGPELLVQFQDESVVDDSQLPKDRFSAERLKGVDSTLKIQPAELGDSAMYLCASSFPRTGSPEQYFGPGTRLTVT.

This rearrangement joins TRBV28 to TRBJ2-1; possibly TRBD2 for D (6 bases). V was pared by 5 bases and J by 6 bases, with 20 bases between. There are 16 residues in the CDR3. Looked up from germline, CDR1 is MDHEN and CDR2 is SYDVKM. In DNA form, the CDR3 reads TGTGCCAGCAGTCCGACCCCGGGTCCCGGGGGCAATGAGCAGTTCTTC. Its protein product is CASSPTPGPGGNEQFF.

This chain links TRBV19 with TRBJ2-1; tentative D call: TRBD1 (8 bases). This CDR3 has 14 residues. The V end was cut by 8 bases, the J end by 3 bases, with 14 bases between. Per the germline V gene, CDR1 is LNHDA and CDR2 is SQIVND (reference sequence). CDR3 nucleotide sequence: TGTGCCAGTTGGGGAGGGACAGGCTACAATGAGCAGTTCTTC. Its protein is CASWGGTGYNEQFF.

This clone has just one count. This CDR3 is CASSASYRGSQETQYF. CDR3 bases: TGTGCCAGCTCAGCGTCTTACAGGGGGTCGCAAGAGACCCAGTACTTC. The chain has TRBV18 and TRBJ2-5, with 8 bases matching TRBD1. The junction had 10 bases not matched to a gene; V was cut back by 5 bases and J by 2 bases. The CDR3 loop spans 16 amino acids. Per germline, CDR1 KGHSH and CDR2 LQKENI.

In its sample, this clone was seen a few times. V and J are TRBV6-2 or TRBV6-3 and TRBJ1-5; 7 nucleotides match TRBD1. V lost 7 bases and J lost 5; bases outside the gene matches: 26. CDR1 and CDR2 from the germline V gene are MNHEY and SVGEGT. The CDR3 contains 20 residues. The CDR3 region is CASTPPLSVSPGQMDQPQHF. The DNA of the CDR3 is TGTGCCAGCACCCCACCCCTCTCGGTATCACCGGGACAGATGGATCAGCCCCAGCATTTT.

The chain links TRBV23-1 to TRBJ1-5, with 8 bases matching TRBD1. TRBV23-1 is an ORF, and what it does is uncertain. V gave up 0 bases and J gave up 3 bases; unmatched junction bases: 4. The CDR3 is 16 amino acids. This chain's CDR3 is CASSQSAGGPNQPQHF. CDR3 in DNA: TGCGCCAGCAGTCAATCTGCAGGGGGCCCCAATCAGCCCCAGCATTTT.

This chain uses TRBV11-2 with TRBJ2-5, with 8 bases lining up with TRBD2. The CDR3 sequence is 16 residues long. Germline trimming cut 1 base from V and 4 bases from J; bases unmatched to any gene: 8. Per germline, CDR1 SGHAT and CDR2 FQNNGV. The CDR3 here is CASSLGETGGRETQYF. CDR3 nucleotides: TGTGCCAGCAGCTTAGGAGAAACGGGAGGGCGAGAGACCCAGTACTTC. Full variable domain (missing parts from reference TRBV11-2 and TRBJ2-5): EAGVAQSPRYKIIEKRQSVAFWCNPISGHATLYWYQQILGQGPKLLIQFQNNGVVDDSQLPKDRFSAERLKGVDSTLKIQPAKLEDSAVYLCASSLGETGGRETQYFGPGTRLLVL.

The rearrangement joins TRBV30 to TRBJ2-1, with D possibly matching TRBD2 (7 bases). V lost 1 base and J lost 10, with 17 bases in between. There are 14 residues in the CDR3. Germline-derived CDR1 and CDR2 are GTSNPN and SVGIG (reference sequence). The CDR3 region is CAWSAKGGLWEQFF. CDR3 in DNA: TGTGCCTGGAGTGCCAAGGGGGGGTTATGGGAGCAGTTCTTC.

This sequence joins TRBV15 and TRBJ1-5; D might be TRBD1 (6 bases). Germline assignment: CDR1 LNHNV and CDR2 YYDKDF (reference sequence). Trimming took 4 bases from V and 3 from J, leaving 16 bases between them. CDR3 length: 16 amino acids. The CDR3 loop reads CATSTQGLTFNQPQHF. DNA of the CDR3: TGTGCCACCAGCACACAGGGCCTGACCTTCAATCAGCCCCAGCATTTT.

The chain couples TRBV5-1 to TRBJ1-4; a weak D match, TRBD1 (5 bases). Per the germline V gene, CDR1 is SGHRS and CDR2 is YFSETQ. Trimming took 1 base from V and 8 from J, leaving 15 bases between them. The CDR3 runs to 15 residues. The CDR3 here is CASSLSGGRTEKLFF. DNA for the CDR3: TGCGCCAGCAGCTTGTCTGGGGGGAGGACCGAAAAACTGTTTTTT. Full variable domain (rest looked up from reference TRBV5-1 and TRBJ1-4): KAGVTQTPRYLIKTRGQQVTLSCSPISGHRSVSWYQQTPGQGLQFLFEYFSETQRNKGNFPGRFSGRQFSNSRSEMNVSTLELGDSALYLCASSLSGGRTEKLFFGSGTQLSVL.

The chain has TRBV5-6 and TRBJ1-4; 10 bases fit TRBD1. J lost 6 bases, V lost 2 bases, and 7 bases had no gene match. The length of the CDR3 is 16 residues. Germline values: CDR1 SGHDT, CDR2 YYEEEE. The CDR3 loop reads CASSFTSGTGDEKLFF. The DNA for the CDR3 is TGTGCCAGCAGCTTTACCTCCGGGACAGGGGATGAAAAACTGTTTTTT.

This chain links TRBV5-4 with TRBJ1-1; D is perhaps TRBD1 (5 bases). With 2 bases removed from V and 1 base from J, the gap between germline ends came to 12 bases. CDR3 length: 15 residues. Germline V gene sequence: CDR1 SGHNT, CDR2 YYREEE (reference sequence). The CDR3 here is CASSFSQGSNTEAFF. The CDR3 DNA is TGTGCCAGCAGCTTCAGTCAGGGATCGAACACTGAAGCTTTCTTT. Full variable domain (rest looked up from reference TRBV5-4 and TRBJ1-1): ETGVTQSPTHLIKTRGQQVTLRCSSQSGHNTVSWYQQALGQGPQFIFQYYREEENGRGNFPPRFSGLQFPNYSSELNVNALELDDSALYLCASSFSQGSNTEAFFGQGTRLTVV.

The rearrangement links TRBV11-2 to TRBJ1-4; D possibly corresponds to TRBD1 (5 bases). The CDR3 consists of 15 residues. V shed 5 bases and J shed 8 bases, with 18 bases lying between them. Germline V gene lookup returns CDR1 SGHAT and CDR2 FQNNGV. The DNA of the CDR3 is TGTGCCAGCAGCGCCCTCGGACCGGGGGACGAAAAACTGTTTTTT. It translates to CASSALGPGDEKLFF. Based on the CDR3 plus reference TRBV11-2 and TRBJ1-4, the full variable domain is EAGVAQSPRYKIIEKRQSVAFWCNPISGHATLYWYQQILGQGPKLLIQFQNNGVVDDSQLPKDRFSAERLKGVDSTLKIQPAKLEDSAVYLCASSALGPGDEKLFFGSGTQLSVL.

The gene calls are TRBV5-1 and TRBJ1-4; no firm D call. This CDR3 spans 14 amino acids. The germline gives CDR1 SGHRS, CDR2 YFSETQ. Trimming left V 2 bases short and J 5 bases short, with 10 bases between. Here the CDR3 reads CASSFGRQNEKLFF. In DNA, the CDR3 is TGCGCCAGCAGCTTTGGCAGACAAAATGAAAAACTGTTTTTT. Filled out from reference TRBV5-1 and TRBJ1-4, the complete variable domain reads KAGVTQTPRYLIKTRGQQVTLSCSPISGHRSVSWYQQTPGQGLQFLFEYFSETQRNKGNFPGRFSGRQFSNSRSEMNVSTLELGDSALYLCASSFGRQNEKLFFGSGTQLSVL.

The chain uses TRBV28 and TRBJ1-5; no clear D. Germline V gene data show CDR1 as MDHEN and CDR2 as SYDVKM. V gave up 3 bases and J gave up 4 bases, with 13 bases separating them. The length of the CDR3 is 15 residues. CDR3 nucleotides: TGTGCCAGCAGTTTCGCGATAACAGCTAATCAGCCCCAGCATTTT. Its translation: CASSFAITANQPQHF. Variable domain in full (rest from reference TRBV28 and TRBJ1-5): DVKVTQSSRYLVKRTGEKVFLECVQDMDHENMFWYRQDPGLGLRLIYFSYDVKMKEKGDIPEGYSVSREKKERFSLILESASTNQTSMYLCASSFAITANQPQHFGDGTRLSIL.

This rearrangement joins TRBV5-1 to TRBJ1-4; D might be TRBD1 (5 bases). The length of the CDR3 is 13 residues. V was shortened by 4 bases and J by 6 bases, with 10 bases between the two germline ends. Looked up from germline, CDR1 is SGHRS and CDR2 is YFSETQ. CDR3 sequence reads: CASSTDSYEKLFF. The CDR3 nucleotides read TGCGCCAGCAGCACAGACAGTTATGAAAAACTGTTTTTT.

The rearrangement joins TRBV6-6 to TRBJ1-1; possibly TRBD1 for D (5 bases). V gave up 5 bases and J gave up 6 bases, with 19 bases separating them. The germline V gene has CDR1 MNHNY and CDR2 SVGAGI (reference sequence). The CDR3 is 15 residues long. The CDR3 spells CASSTGTLLEPEAFF. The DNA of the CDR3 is TGTGCCAGCAGTACCGGGACTCTTTTGGAGCCTGAAGCTTTCTTT.

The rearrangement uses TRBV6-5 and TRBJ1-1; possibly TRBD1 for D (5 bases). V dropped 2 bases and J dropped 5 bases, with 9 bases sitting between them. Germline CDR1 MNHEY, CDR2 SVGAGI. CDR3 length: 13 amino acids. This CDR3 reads CASSYHGGTEAFF. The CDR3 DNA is TGTGCCAGCAGTTACCACGGGGGGACTGAAGCTTTCTTT.

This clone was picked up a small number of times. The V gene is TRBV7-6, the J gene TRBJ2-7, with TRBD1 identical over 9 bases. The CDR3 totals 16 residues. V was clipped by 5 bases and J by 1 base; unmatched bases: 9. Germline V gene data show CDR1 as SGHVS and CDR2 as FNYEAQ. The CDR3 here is CASSGSGTGSSYEQYF. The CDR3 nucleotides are TGTGCCAGCAGCGGGTCCGGGACAGGGTCTTCCTACGAGCAGTACTTC. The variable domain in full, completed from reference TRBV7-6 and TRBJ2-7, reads GAGVSQSPRYKVTKRGQDVALRCDPISGHVSLYWYRQALGQGPEFLTYFNYEAQQDKSGLPNDRFSAERPEGSISTLTIQRTEQRDSAMYRCASSGSGTGSSYEQYFGPGTRLTVT.